This TCR beta chain derives from a study of T-cell memory formation after mild COVID-19. Study-wide background: TCR clusters were mostly donor specific.

One entry per CDR3 protein, called by TCRdb with MiXCR from the 5' RACE reads. The sample includes just over 350,000 distinct CDR3 sequences, 13% to 15% of them seen just once. Study conclusions and caveats: For second-wave clones that peaked at day 37, SARS-CoV-2 specificity went unverified. The CD4+ clones that contracted clustered mainly within CM and EM, and the CD8+ clones concentrated in EMRA. In pre-infection memory, a portion of responding clones appeared, which suggested that cross-reactive memory joined.

In its sample, this clonotype was seen a few times. Its target is unknown. V gave up 4 bases and J gave up 2 bases; unmatched junction bases: 10. The CDR3 is made up of 17 amino acids. Germline CDR1 and CDR2: MGHRA and YSYEKL. The source of this sequence is a man aged 18 to 29 who had mild COVID-19 (a few samples of this study predate the infection). Cell type and time point are not known. This rearrangement joins TRBV4-1 to TRBJ2-3; TRBD2 matches at 9 bases. The sequenced material came from PBMCs or a T cell subset sorted from them (not recorded which). The CDR3 is CASSPNGLAGTTDTQYF. DNA of the CDR3: TGCGCCAGCAGCCCAAACGGCCTAGCGGGGACCACAGATACGCAGTATTTT.